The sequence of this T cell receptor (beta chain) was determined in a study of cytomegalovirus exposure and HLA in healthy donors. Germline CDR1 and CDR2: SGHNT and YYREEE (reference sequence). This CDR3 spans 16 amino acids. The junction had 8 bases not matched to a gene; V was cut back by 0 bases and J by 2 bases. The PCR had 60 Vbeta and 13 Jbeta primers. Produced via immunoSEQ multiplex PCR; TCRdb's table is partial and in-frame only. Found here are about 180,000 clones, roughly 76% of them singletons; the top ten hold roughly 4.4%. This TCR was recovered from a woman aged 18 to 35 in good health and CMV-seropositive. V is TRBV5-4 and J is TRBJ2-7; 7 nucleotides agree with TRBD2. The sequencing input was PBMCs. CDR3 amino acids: CASSLGAGVATYEQYF. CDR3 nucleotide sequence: TGTGCCAGCAGCTTGGGTGCGGGGGTGGCTACCTACGAGCAGTACTTC.